Presented here are 5 T cell receptor beta chains from one specimen sequenced in a study of blood T cell repertoires in COVID-19. The table came from immunoSEQ multiplex PCR; TCRdb's copy has only in-frame clones and leaves some out. The table lists approximately 300,000 clones, more than 70% of them singletons. The sample comprised PBMCs or T cells enriched from blood (not recorded which). The receptors stem from a woman younger than 45 who had recovered from COVID-19.

CDR3 residues: CASSPPFGEQFF. The CDR3 DNA reads TGTGCCAGCAGCCCCCCATTTGGCGAGCAGTTCTTC. The V gene is TRBV5-6, the J gene TRBJ2-1; D uncertain. The V gene lost 4 bases and the J gene lost 10 bases, with 12 bases spanning the gap. CDR1 SGHDT and CDR2 YYEEEE come from the germline V gene. CDR3 size: 12 residues. The whole variable domain, remainder taken from reference TRBV5-6 and TRBJ2-1, is DAGVTQSPTHLIKTRGQQVTLRCSPKSGHDTVSWYQQALGQGPQFIFQYYEEEERQRGNFPDRFSGHQFPNYSSELNVNALLLGDSALYLCASSPPFGEQFFGPGTRLTVL.

The CDR3 nucleotides read TGTGCCAGCGCGGACAGGGGGCGGATCGATGAAAAACTGTTTTTT. It yields the protein CASADRGRIDEKLFF. This chain links TRBV6-5 with TRBJ1-4; TRBD1 aligns across 11 bases. The ends lost 8 bases at V and 6 bases at J; junction bases unmatched: 8. This CDR3 has 15 residues. Germline V gene sequence: CDR1 MNHEY, CDR2 SVGAGI.

The J gene is TRBJ1-2, the V gene TRBV19; no reliable D call. Germline V gives CDR1 LNHDA, CDR2 SQIVND (reference sequence). Trimming removed 10 bases from V and 7 bases from J, with 19 bases in between. The CDR3 has 13 amino acids. CDR3 in DNA: TGTGCCAACCCGAGGGCTCCTCGGGCTGGCTACACCTTC. Protein: CANPRAPRAGYTF.

J is TRBJ1-2 and V is TRBV5-1, with D tentatively TRBD1 (5 bases). The V and J ends lost 4 bases and 6 bases respectively, with 16 bases between them. The CDR3 is 14 amino acids. Germline lookup yields CDR1 SGHRS and CDR2 YFSETQ. Written as DNA, the CDR3 is TGCGCCAGCAGCATGGGGCGGGGCGCGGATGGCTACACCTTC. It translates to CASSMGRGADGYTF.

The chain employs TRBV5-1 and TRBJ2-1; D is possibly TRBD2 (5 bases). The V end was cut by 4 bases, the J end by 4 bases, with 12 bases between. Per the germline V gene, CDR1 is SGHRS and CDR2 is YFSETQ. CDR3 length equals 14 residues. The CDR3 DNA follows: TGCGCCAGCAGCCCGGAGGCGGCTTACAATGAGCAGTTCTTC. Residues: CASSPEAAYNEQFF. The full variable domain, with the rest looked up from reference TRBV5-1 and TRBJ2-1, is KAGVTQTPRYLIKTRGQQVTLSCSPISGHRSVSWYQQTPGQGLQFLFEYFSETQRNKGNFPGRFSGRQFSNSRSEMNVSTLELGDSALYLCASSPEAAYNEQFFGPGTRLTVL.